One T cell receptor beta chain is described in this entry. Its antigen is as yet unknown. It was with 60 Vbeta and 13 Jbeta primers that the PCR ran. Sequenced by immunoSEQ multiplex PCR; TCRdb stores in-frame clones only, minus some. Of about 25,000 clones listed, approximately 75% are singletons. This record comes from a study of cytomegalovirus exposure and HLA in healthy donors. About the study: Roughly 180 million T cells yielded fewer than 120 million unique TCR beta sequences in earlier analysis. Broader study findings: Within an earlier analysis, most TCR beta V segments proved productive either about 90% or about 30% of the time. Across donors, presence/absence analyses took sequencing depth to be roughly uniform.

As for the donors, each was a healthy bone marrow donor. This clonotype originated in a male donor in good health and CMV-seronegative. The sequenced sample consisted of PBMCs.

The CDR3: CASSQQLKQYF. CDR3 nucleotides: TGTGCCAGCAGCCAACAATTGAAGCAGTACTTC. The chain joins TRBV28 to TRBJ2-7; D unresolved. The germline V and J ends were trimmed by 6 bases and 8 bases, with 11 bases remaining between them. CDR3 length: 11 residues. CDR1 and CDR2 from the germline V gene are MDHEN and SYDVKM.